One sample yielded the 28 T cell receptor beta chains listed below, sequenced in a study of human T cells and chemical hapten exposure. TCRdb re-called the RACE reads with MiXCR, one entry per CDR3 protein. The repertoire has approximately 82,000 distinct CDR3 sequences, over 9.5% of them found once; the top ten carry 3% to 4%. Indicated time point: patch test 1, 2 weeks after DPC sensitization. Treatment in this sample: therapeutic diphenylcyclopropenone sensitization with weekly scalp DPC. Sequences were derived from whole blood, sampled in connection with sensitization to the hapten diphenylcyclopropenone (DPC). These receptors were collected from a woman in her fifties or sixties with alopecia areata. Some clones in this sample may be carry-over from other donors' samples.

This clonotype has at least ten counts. This CDR3 is CASSIQGLQETQYF. CDR3 sequence (DNA): TGTGCCAGCAGTATACAGGGCCTCCAAGAGACCCAGTACTTC. The chain has TRBV12-3 or TRBV12-4 and TRBJ2-5, with D possibly being TRBD1 (6 bases). V lost 5 bases and J lost 1, with 11 bases in between. The CDR3 has 14 residues.

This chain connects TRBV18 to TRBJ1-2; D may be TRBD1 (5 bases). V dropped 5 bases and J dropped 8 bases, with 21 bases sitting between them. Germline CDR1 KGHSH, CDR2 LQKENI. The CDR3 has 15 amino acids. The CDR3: CASSSESSGSDGYTF. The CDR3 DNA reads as TGTGCCAGCTCATCGGAATCTTCAGGGTCGGACGGCTACACCTTC.

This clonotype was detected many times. In DNA form, the CDR3 reads TGCAGCGTTGCAGACGGCGTTTTAGGCAATCAGCCCCAGCATTTT. Translating it yields CSVADGVLGNQPQHF. The rearrangement uses TRBV29-1 and TRBJ1-5; D unresolved. The CDR3 loop spans 15 amino acids. Germline CDR1 is SQVTM and CDR2 is ANQGSEA. Trimming pared 4 bases from V and 2 bases from J, leaving 15 bases between.

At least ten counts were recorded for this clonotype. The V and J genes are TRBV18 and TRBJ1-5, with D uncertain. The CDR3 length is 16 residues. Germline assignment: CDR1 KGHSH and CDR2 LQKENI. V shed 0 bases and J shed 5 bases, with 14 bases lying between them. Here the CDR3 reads CASSPPGNGIYQPQHF. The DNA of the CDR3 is TGTGCCAGCTCACCACCCGGGAATGGAATCTATCAGCCCCAGCATTTT.

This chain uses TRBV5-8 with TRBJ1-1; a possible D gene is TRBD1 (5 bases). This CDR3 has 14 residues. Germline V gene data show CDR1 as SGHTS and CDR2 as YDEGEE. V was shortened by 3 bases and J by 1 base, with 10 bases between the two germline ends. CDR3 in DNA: TGTGCCAGCAGCTGGGATGGGGCGAACACTGAAGCTTTCTTT. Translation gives CASSWDGANTEAFF.

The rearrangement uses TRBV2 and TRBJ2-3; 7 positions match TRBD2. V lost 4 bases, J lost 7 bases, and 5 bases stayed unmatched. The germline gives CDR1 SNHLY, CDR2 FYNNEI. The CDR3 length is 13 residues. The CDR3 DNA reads TGTGCCAGCAGTGGGCTAGCGGCAAATACGCAGTATTTT. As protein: CASSGLAANTQYF.

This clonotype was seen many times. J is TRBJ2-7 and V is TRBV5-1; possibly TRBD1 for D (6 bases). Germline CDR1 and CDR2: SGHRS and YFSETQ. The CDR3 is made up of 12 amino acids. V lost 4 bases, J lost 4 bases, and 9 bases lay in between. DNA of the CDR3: TGCGCCAGCAGCCCGGGACAATACGAGCAGTACTTC. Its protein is CASSPGQYEQYF.

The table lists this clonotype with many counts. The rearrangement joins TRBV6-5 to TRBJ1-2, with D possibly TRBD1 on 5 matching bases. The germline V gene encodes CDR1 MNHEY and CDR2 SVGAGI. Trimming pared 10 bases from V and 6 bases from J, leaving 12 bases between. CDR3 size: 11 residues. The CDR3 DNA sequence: TGTGCCACCGTCGGGGGTCATGGCTACACCTTC. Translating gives CATVGGHGYTF.

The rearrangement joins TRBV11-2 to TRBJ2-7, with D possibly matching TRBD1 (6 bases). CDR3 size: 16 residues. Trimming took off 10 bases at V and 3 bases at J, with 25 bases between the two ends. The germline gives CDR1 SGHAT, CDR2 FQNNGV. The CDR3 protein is CATTGYREGGYYEQYF. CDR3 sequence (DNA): TGTGCCACCACGGGATACCGTGAAGGGGGATACTACGAGCAGTACTTC.

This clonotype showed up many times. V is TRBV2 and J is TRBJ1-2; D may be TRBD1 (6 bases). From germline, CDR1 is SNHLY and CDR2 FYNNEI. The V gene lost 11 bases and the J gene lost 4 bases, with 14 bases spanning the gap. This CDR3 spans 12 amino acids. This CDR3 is CAGTGLSYGYTF. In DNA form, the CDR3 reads TGTGCCGGAACAGGGCTCTCCTATGGCTACACCTTC. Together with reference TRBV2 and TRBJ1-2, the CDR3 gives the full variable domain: EPEVTQTPSHQVTQMGQEVILRCVPISNHLYFYWYRQILGQKVEFLVSFYNNEISEKSEIFDDQFSVERPDGSNFTLKIRSTKLEDSAMYFCAGTGLSYGYTFGSGTRLTVV.

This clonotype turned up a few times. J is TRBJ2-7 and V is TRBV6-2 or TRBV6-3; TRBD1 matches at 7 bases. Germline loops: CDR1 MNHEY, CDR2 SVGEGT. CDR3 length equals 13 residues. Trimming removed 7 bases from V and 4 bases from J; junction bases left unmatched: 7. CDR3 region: CASMMTGRYEQYF. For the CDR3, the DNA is TGTGCCAGCATGATGACAGGGAGATACGAGCAGTACTTC.

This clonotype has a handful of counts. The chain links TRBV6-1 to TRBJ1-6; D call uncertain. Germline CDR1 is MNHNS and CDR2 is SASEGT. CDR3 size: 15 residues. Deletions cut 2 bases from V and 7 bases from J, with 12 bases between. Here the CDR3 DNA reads TGTGCCAGCAGTGAAACCGGGAAAGACAATTCACCCCTCCACTTT. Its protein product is CASSETGKDNSPLHF.

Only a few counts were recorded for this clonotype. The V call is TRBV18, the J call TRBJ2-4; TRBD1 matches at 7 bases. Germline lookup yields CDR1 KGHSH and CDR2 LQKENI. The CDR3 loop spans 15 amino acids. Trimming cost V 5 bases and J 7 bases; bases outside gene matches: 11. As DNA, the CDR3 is TGTGCCAGCTCAGACGCAAGGGGGCTTGAGAACATTCAGTACTTC. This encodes CASSDARGLENIQYF.

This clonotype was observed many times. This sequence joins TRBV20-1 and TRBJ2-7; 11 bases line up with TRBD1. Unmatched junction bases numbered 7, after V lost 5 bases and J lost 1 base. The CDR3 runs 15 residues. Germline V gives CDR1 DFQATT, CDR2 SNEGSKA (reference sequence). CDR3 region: CSARYRDRGSYEQYF. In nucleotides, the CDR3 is TGCAGTGCTCGATACCGGGACAGGGGGTCCTACGAGCAGTACTTC.

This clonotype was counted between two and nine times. The DNA for the CDR3 is TGCGCCAGCAGCTTTAGCGGGCAGGCCAATCAGCCCCAGCATTTT. Protein: CASSFSGQANQPQHF. This sequence joins TRBV5-1 and TRBJ1-5; D not resolved. V was clipped by 2 bases and J by 3 bases, with 12 bases between them. The germline V gene has CDR1 SGHRS and CDR2 YFSETQ. The CDR3 sequence is 15 residues long.

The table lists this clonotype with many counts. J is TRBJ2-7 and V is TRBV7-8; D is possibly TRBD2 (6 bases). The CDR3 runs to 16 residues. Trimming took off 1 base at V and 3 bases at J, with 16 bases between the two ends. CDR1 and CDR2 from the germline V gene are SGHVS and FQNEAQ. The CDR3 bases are TGTGCCAGCAGCTTAGGCGCAGGGACTTACGACTACGAGCAGTACTTC. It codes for CASSLGAGTYDYEQYF.

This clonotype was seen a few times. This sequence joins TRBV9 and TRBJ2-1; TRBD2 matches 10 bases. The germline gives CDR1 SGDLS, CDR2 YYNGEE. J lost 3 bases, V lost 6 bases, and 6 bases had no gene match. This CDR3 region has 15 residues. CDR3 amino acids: CASTPSGGIYNEQFF. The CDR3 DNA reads TGTGCCAGCACCCCTAGCGGGGGTATCTACAATGAGCAGTTCTTC.

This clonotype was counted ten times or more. The CDR3 DNA reads TGTGCCAGCACCTTAGCCGGGACAGCTGGGCACTACGAGCAGTACTTC. This encodes CASTLAGTAGHYEQYF. The V and J genes are TRBV3-1 and TRBJ2-7, with TRBD1 matching over 7 bases. Germline CDR1 and CDR2: LGHDT and YNNKEL (reference sequence). The CDR3 runs to 16 residues. J gave up 3 bases and V 7 bases, and 15 bases lay outside the gene matches.

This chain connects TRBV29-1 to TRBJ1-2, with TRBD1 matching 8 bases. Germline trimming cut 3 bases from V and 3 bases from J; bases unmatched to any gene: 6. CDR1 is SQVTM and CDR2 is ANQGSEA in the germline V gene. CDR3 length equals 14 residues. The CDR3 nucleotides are TGCAGCGTTGATAGGCAGGGGGCTGACTATGGCTACACCTTC. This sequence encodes CSVDRQGADYGYTF.

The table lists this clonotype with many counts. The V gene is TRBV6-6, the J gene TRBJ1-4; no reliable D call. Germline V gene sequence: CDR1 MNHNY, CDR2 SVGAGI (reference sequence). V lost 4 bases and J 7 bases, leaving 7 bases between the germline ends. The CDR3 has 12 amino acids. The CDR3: CASSFRSEKLFF. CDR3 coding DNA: TGTGCCAGCAGTTTCCGGAGTGAAAAACTGTTTTTT.

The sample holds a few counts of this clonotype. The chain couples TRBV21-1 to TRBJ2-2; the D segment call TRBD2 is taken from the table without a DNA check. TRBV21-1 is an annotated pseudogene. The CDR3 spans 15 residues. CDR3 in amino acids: CASSPPGLAAGELFF. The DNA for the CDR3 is TGTGCCAGCAGCCCGCCGGGACTAGCGGCCGGGGAGCTGTTTTTT.

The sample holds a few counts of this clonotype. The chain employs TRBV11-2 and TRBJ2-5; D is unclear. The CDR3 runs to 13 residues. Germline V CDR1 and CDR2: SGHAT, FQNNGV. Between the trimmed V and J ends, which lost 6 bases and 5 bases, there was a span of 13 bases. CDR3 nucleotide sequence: TGTGCCAGCAGTACTTCTCGACTGGAGACCCAGTACTTC. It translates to CASSTSRLETQYF. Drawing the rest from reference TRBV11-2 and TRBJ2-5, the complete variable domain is EAGVAQSPRYKIIEKRQSVAFWCNPISGHATLYWYQQILGQGPKLLIQFQNNGVVDDSQLPKDRFSAERLKGVDSTLKIQPAKLEDSAVYLCASSTSRLETQYFGPGTRLLVL.

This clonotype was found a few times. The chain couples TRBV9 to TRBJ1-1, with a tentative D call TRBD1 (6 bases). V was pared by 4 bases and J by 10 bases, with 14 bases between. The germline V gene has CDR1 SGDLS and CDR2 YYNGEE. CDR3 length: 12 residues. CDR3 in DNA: TGTGCCAGCAGCCTAACAGGGTCGGTAGCTTTCTTT. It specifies CASSLTGSVAFF.

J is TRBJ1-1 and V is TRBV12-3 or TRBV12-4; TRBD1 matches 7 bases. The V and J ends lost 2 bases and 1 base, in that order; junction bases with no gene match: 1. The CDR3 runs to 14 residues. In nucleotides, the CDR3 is TGTGCCAGCAGTTTATGGGACAGGAACACTGAAGCTTTCTTT. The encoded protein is CASSLWDRNTEAFF.

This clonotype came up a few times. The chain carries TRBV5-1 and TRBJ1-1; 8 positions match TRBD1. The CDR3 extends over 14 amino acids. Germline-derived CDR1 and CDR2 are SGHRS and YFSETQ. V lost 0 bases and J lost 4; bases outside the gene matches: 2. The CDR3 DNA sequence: TGCGCCAGCAGCTTGGAGACAGGGGTCACTGAAGCTTTCTTT. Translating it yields CASSLETGVTEAFF.

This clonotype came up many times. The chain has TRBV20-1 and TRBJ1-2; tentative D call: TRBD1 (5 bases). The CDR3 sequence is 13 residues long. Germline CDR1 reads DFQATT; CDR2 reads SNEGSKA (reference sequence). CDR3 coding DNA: TGCAAGACGGGGGGTACTTCTAACTATGGCTACACCTTC. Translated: CKTGGTSNYGYTF.

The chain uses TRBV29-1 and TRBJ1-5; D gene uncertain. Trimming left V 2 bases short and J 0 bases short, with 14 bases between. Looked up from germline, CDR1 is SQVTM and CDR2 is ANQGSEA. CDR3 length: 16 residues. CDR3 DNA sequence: TGCAGCGTTGAAATGCATTTGGCAAGTAGCAATCAGCCCCAGCATTTT. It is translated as CSVEMHLASSNQPQHF.

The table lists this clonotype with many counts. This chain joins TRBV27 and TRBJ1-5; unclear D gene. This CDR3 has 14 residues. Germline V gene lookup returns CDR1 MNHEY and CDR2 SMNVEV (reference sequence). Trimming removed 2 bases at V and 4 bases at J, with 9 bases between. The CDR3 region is CASSLMRTNQPQHF. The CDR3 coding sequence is TGTGCCAGCAGTTTAATGAGGACGAATCAGCCCCAGCATTTT.